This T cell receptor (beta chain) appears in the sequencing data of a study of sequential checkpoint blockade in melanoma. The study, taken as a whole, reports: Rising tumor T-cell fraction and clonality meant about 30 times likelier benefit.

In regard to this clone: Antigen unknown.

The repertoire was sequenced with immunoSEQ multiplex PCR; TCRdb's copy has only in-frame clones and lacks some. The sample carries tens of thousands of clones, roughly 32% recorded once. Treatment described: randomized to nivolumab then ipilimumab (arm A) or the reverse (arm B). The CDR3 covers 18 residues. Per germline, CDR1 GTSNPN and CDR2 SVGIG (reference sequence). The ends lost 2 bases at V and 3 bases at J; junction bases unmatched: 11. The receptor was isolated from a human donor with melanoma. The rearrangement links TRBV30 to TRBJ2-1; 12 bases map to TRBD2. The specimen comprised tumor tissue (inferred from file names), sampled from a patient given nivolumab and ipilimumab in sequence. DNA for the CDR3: TGTGCCTGGAGTAGTACCGGATCGACTAGCGGGAGCTACAATGAGCAGTTCTTC. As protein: CAWSSTGSTSGSYNEQFF. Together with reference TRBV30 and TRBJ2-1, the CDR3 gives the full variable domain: SQTIHQWPATLVQPVGSPLSLECTVEGTSNPNLYWYRQAAGRGLQLLFYSVGIGQISSEVPQNLSASRPQDRQFILSSKKLLLSDSGFYLCAWSSTGSTSGSYNEQFFGPGTRLTVL.